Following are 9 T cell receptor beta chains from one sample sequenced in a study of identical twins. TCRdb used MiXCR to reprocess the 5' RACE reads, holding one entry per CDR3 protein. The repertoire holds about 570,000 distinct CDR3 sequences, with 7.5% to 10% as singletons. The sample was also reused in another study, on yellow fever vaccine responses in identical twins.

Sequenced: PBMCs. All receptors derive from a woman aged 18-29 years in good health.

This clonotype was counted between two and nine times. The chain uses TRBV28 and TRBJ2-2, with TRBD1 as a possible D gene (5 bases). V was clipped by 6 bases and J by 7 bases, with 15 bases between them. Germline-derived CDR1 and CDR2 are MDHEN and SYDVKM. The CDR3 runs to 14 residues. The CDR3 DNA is TGTGCCAGCAGGGATCTCAGGGCGAGCGGGGAGCTGTTTTTT. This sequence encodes CASRDLRASGELFF.

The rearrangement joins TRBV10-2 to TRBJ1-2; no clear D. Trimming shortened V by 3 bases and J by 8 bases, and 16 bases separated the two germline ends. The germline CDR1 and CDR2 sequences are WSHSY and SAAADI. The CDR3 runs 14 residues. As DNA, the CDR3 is TGCGCCAGCAGTGATGTTGGGGAATCGTCCGGCTACACCTTC. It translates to CASSDVGESSGYTF.

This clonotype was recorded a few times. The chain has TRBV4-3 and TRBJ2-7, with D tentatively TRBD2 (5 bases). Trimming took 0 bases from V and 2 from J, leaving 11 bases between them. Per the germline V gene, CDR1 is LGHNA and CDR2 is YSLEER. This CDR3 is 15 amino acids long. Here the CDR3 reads CASSQDVGATYEQYF. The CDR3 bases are TGCGCCAGCAGCCAAGATGTGGGAGCTACCTACGAGCAGTACTTC.

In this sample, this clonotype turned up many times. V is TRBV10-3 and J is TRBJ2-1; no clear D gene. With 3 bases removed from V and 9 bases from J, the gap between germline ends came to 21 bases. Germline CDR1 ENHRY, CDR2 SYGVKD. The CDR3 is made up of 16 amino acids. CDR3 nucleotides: TGTGCCATCAGTGAATTGGGCGGCAAAAAAGGTGTTGAGCAGTTCTTC. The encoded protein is CAISELGGKKGVEQFF.

The CDR3 nucleotides read TGTGCCAGCAGTAACAGGGGGCAACAGCCCCAGCATTTT. The encoded protein is CASSNRGQQPQHF. This chain links TRBV6-5 with TRBJ1-5, with 9 nucleotides matching TRBD1. Germline V gene lookup returns CDR1 MNHEY and CDR2 SVGAGI. The CDR3 consists of 13 residues. V shed 5 bases, J shed 7 bases, and the junction held 3 bases outside the gene matches.

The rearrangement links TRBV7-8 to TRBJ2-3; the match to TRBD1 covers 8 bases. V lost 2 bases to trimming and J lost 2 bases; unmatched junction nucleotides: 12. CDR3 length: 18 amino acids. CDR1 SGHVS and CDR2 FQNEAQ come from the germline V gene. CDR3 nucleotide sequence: TGTGCCAGCAGCTTAATCCCTCGTGGGCAGGGGGCCACAGATACGCAGTATTTT. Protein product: CASSLIPRGQGATDTQYF.

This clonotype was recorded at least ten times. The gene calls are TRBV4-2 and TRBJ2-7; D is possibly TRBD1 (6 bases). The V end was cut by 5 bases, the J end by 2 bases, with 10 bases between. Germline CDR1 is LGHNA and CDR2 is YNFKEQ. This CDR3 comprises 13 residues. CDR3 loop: CASSLQGPYEQYF. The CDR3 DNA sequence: TGTGCCAGCAGCTTGCAGGGGCCCTACGAGCAGTACTTC.

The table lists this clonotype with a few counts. In DNA, the CDR3 is TGTGCCACCAGCCTCCGACGTTTTGGGGGTACCCCCCACGAGCAGTACTTC. Residues: CATSLRRFGGTPHEQYF. This chain uses TRBV15 with TRBJ2-7; D may match TRBD1 or TRBD2 (5 bases each). Trimming pared 5 bases from V and 5 bases from J, leaving 25 bases between. This CDR3 comprises 17 residues. Germline V gene lookup returns CDR1 LNHNV and CDR2 YYDKDF (reference sequence).

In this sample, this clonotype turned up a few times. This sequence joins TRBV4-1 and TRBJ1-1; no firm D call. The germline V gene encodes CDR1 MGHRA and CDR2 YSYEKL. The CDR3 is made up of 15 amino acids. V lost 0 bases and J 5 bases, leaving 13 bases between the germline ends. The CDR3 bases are TGCGCCAGCAGCCAAGATACGGGAGGGCGGACTGAAGCTTTCTTT. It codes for CASSQDTGGRTEAFF.